This T cell receptor (beta chain) was obtained from a study of blood T cell repertoires in COVID-19. Study-wide context: The United States, Italy and Spain provided the acute and convalescent COVID-19 samples. From T cells, B-cell-depleted T cells, or PBMCs came the material, which was cDNA or gDNA.

The data were produced by immunoSEQ multiplex PCR, yet TCRdb's version contains in-frame clones alone and is incomplete. Of about 180,000 clones in the sample, around 85% were seen once. Looked up from germline, CDR1 is SNHLY and CDR2 is FYNNEI. V was trimmed by 3 bases and J by 5 bases, leaving 13 bases between them. The CDR3 is 14 residues long. The V gene is TRBV2, the J gene TRBJ1-1, with D maybe TRBD1 (5 bases). The sequencing sample was made of peripheral blood. The clonotype originates from a woman aged 80 or older with acute or convalescent COVID-19. The DNA of the CDR3 is TGTGCCAGCAGTGAGTTGAGGGGAGGGACTGAAGCTTTCTTT. Translation gives CASSELRGGTEAFF.